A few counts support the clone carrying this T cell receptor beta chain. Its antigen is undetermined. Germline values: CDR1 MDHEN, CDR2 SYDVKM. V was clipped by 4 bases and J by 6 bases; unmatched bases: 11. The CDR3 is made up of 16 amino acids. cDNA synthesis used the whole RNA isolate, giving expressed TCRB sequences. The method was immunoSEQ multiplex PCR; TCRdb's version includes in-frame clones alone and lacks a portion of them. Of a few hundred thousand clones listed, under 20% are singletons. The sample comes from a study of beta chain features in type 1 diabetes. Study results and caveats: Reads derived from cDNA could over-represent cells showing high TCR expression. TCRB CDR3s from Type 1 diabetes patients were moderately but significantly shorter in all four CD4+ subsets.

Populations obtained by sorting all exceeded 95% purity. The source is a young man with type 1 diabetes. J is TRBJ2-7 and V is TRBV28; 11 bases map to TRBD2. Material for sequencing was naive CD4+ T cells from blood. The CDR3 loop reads CASSSTGLAEGLEQYF. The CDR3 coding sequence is TGTGCCAGCAGTTCCACGGGACTAGCGGAAGGGCTCGAGCAGTACTTC.